One and the same sample provided the 26 T cell receptor beta chains below, sequenced in a study of blood T cell repertoires in COVID-19. Method: immunoSEQ multiplex PCR; TCRdb's copy keeps in-frame clones and lacks some. The data contain fewer than 500,000 clones, around 88% of them singletons. Sequences were obtained from peripheral blood. The receptors originated from a woman younger than 45 with acute or convalescent COVID-19.

The chain has TRBV9 and TRBJ1-5; TRBD1 matches at 11 bases. J was trimmed by 1 base and V by 2 bases; bases with no gene match: 17. The CDR3 consists of 21 residues. In germline, CDR1 is SGDLS, CDR2 YYNGEE. This chain's CDR3 is CASSVKQGGTGGVVSNQPQHF. The DNA for the CDR3 is TGTGCCAGCAGCGTTAAGCAGGGGGGGACAGGGGGAGTCGTGAGCAATCAGCCCCAGCATTTT.

The chain links TRBV6-6 to TRBJ2-3; 12 nucleotides align to TRBD2. Germline V lookup: CDR1 MNHNY, CDR2 SVGAGI (reference sequence). The CDR3 totals 16 residues. The J segment lost 0 bases and the V segment lost 5 bases, leaving 3 bases of the junction unmatched. The CDR3 protein is CASSRTSGGSTDTQYF. The CDR3 DNA follows: TGTGCCAGCAGTCGTACTAGCGGGGGGAGCACAGATACGCAGTATTTT.

The rearrangement links TRBV7-3 to TRBJ2-2; 7 bases map to TRBD1. V lost 1 base to trimming and J lost 4 bases; unmatched junction nucleotides: 6. CDR3 length: 16 residues. From germline, CDR1 is SGHTA and CDR2 FQGTGA. CDR3 DNA sequence: TGTGCCAGCAGCTTAAACTTGGGACAGAGCACCGGGGAGCTGTTTTTT. It is translated as CASSLNLGQSTGELFF.

This clone is a singleton in its sample. This rearrangement joins TRBV9 to TRBJ1-2; no clear D gene. This CDR3 has 13 residues. Germline values: CDR1 SGDLS, CDR2 YYNGEE. V was cut by 0 bases and J by 8 bases, with 11 bases left in between. The CDR3 coding sequence is TGTGCCAGCAGCGTAGGAAGAGAGGAAGGCTACACCTTC. Translation: CASSVGREEGYTF.

The chain recombines TRBV12-5 with TRBJ2-1, with TRBD1 identical over 9 bases. CDR1 is LGHNT and CDR2 is FRNRAP in the germline V gene. The CDR3 has 14 residues. V shed 5 bases and J 9 bases; nucleotides not matched to a gene: 8. In DNA, the CDR3 is TGTGCTAGTGGTCTGGGACAGGGTTACGGTGAGCAGTTCTTC. Amino acids: CASGLGQGYGEQFF.

The chain recombines TRBV30 with TRBJ2-5; 11 nucleotides agree with TRBD2. CDR1 is GTSNPN, CDR2 SVGIG, per germline (reference sequence). The CDR3 runs to 16 residues. V shed 1 base, J shed 3 bases, and the junction held 7 bases outside the gene matches. CDR3 residues: CAWSAASGGLEETQYF. DNA for the CDR3: TGTGCCTGGAGTGCAGCTAGCGGGGGGCTAGAAGAGACCCAGTACTTC.

The chain employs TRBV5-1 and TRBJ1-6; D is unresolved. Germline V lookup: CDR1 SGHRS, CDR2 YFSETQ. This CDR3 spans 16 amino acids. V was shortened by 0 bases and J by 7 bases, with 14 bases between the two germline ends. Written as DNA, the CDR3 is TGCGCCAGCAGCTTGGATCGGGGAGGCATCAATTCACCCCTCCACTTT. It encodes CASSLDRGGINSPLHF.

The V call is TRBV7-6, the J call TRBJ2-1; 14 bases are shared with TRBD2. The germline V gene has CDR1 SGHVS and CDR2 FNYEAQ. CDR3 length equals 19 residues. V was clipped by 4 bases and J by 6 bases; unmatched bases: 14. Written as DNA, the CDR3 is TGTGCCAGCAGCTCCGGGGCCAGGACTAGCGGGGGGACAAGCAATGAGCAGTTCTTC. This gives the protein CASSSGARTSGGTSNEQFF.

This chain uses TRBV9 with TRBJ2-5; tentatively, D is TRBD2 (5 bases). CDR1 is SGDLS and CDR2 is YYNGEE in the germline V gene. This CDR3 is built from 15 residues. V shed 0 bases and J shed 4 bases, with 13 bases lying between them. The CDR3 sequence is CASSVGSVAGETQYF. CDR3 bases: TGTGCCAGCAGCGTAGGGAGTGTGGCGGGAGAGACCCAGTACTTC.

J is TRBJ2-2 and V is TRBV5-4; 8 bases line up with TRBD2. Germline V CDR1 and CDR2: SGHNT, YYREEE (reference sequence). The CDR3 extends over 16 amino acids. Losses at the gene ends were 1 base for V and 7 bases for J; bases not matched to a gene: 9. CDR3 bases: TGTGCCAGCAGCTTGACCGGGACTAGTAAACACGGGGAGCTGTTTTTT. Its translation: CASSLTGTSKHGELFF.

This clone was seen just once. J is TRBJ2-7 and V is TRBV5-1; D unclear. The CDR3 covers 13 residues. V gave up 1 base and J gave up 3 bases, with 8 bases separating them. Germline V CDR1 and CDR2: SGHRS, YFSETQ. CDR3 sequence reads: CASSLWRGYEQYF. The CDR3, as DNA: TGCGCCAGCAGCTTGTGGAGAGGCTACGAGCAGTACTTC.

This chain uses TRBV5-4 with TRBJ2-7; no definite D call. The CDR3 runs 13 residues. In germline, CDR1 is SGHNT, CDR2 YYREEE (reference sequence). The germline V and J ends were trimmed by 2 bases and 3 bases, with 9 bases remaining between them. Here the CDR3 DNA reads TGTGCCAGCAGCTTTCTTACGGGCTACGAGCAGTACTTC. Residues: CASSFLTGYEQYF.

The rearrangement uses TRBV29-1 and TRBJ1-4; D unclear. CDR3 length: 13 residues. The germline V gene encodes CDR1 SQVTM and CDR2 ANQGSEA. The germline V and J ends were trimmed by 6 bases and 0 bases, with 8 bases remaining between them. CDR3 coding DNA: TGCAGCGTAACGGGTGCAACTAATGAAAAACTGTTTTTT. It is translated as CSVTGATNEKLFF. Full variable domain (rest looked up from reference TRBV29-1 and TRBJ1-4): SAVISQKPSRDICQRGTSLTIQCQVDSQVTMMFWYRQQPGQSLTLIATANQGSEATYESGFVIDKFPISRPNLTFSTLTVSNMSPEDSSIYLCSVTGATNEKLFFGSGTQLSVL.

This clone was seen a single time. The rearrangement links TRBV29-1 to TRBJ2-1; 8 bases fit TRBD1. Germline values: CDR1 SQVTM, CDR2 ANQGSEA. With V trimmed by 4 bases and J by 0 bases, 2 bases remained unmatched. This CDR3 comprises 14 residues. The CDR3 coding sequence is TGCAGCGTTGGCGGACAGGGCTCCTACAATGAGCAGTTCTTC. This gives the protein CSVGGQGSYNEQFF.

This clone has only one observation. The chain links TRBV19 to TRBJ1-2; the D is unclear. V was trimmed by 6 bases and J by 3 bases, leaving 11 bases between them. The CDR3 runs to 13 residues. Germline CDR1 LNHDA, CDR2 SQIVND (reference sequence). CDR3 sequence: CASSNRGHYGYTF. For the CDR3, the DNA is TGTGCCAGTAGCAATAGAGGCCACTATGGCTACACCTTC.

The genes are TRBV23-1 and TRBJ1-5, with a tentative D call TRBD1 (5 bases). TRBV23-1 counts as an open reading frame of uncertain function. The CDR3 spans 12 residues. V gave up 6 bases and J gave up 8 bases, with 11 bases separating them. This CDR3 is CASRHGGEPQHF. DNA for the CDR3: TGCGCCAGCAGGCACGGGGGTGAGCCCCAGCATTTT.

This chain joins TRBV6-5 and TRBJ2-6; D may be TRBD2 (6 bases). V lost 6 bases to trimming and J lost 0 bases, with 9 bases between them. The CDR3 has 15 amino acids. Germline CDR1 reads MNHEY; CDR2 reads SVGAGI. The CDR3: CASSKDYSGANVLTF. The DNA for the CDR3 is TGTGCCAGCAGCAAGGACTACTCTGGGGCCAACGTCCTGACTTTC.

For the CDR3, the DNA is TGTGCCAGCAGGACCCGGGGAGGGATAGACACTGAAGCTTTCTTT. It is translated as CASRTRGGIDTEAFF. The V call is TRBV6-5, the J call TRBJ1-1; the D is unclear. This CDR3 is built from 15 residues. CDR1 is MNHEY, CDR2 SVGAGI, per germline. V lost 6 bases, J lost 3 bases, and 17 bases lay in between.

This clone came up once. The chain recombines TRBV7-8 with TRBJ2-5; 13 bases agree with TRBD2. Losses at the gene ends were 11 bases for V and 9 bases for J; bases not matched to a gene: 12. This CDR3 has 14 amino acids. Germline assignment: CDR1 SGHVS and CDR2 FQNEAQ. CDR3 sequence (DNA): TGTGCCGGGACTAGCGGGGAACCCAGGGGGGCCCAGTACTTC. Protein sequence: CAGTSGEPRGAQYF.

The V gene is TRBV24-1, the J gene TRBJ2-6, with a weak D call TRBD1 (5 bases). This CDR3 is built from 16 residues. The V end lost 5 bases, the J end lost 0 bases, and 10 bases lay between the germline ends. Germline CDR1 KGHDR, CDR2 SFDVKD. DNA of the CDR3: TGTGCCACCAGTGCCGCAGGGTTCTCTGGGGCCAACGTCCTGACTTTC. It encodes CATSAAGFSGANVLTF.

The chain couples TRBV5-6 to TRBJ1-2, with 10 bases that match TRBD1. V shed 4 bases and J 7 bases; nucleotides not matched to a gene: 13. Germline V gene sequence: CDR1 SGHDT, CDR2 YYEEEE. CDR3 length equals 16 residues. CDR3 sequence: CASSPRRGQGTSGYTF. The DNA of the CDR3 is TGTGCCAGCAGCCCGCGCCGGGGACAGGGGACTTCTGGCTACACCTTC.

This chain connects TRBV5-1 to TRBJ2-7; TRBD1 matches at 8 bases. This CDR3 spans 18 amino acids. The germline V gene encodes CDR1 SGHRS and CDR2 YFSETQ. V lost 3 bases to trimming and J lost 4 bases; unmatched junction nucleotides: 18. The CDR3 nucleotides are TGCGCCAGCAGCTCCCGGACTTCCCTGGACAGGGTCGATTACGAGCAGTACTTC. Translated, it gives CASSSRTSLDRVDYEQYF.

V usage is TRBV28 and J usage is TRBJ1-2; unclear D gene. Germline CDR1 and CDR2: MDHEN and SYDVKM. The CDR3 is made up of 13 amino acids. V gave up 5 bases and J gave up 8 bases, with 15 bases separating them. In DNA form, the CDR3 reads TGTGCCAGCAGTACGGGGATCTTCTACGGCTACACCTTC. Residues: CASSTGIFYGYTF.

The chain links TRBV20-1 to TRBJ2-1, with TRBD1 matching over 7 bases. There are 14 residues in the CDR3. Germline trimming cut 3 bases from V and 2 bases from J; bases unmatched to any gene: 4. The V gene's germline CDR1 is DFQATT and CDR2 SNEGSKA (reference sequence). This chain's CDR3 is CSASGQGAYNEQFF. CDR3 DNA sequence: TGCAGTGCTAGTGGGCAGGGGGCCTACAATGAGCAGTTCTTC.

This clone appeared a few times. The CDR3 region is CASSTRQGLQETQYF. DNA of the CDR3: TGTGCCAGCAGCACCCGACAGGGCCTCCAAGAGACCCAGTACTTC. The chain has TRBV11-2 and TRBJ2-5; 7 positions match TRBD1. From germline, CDR1 is SGHAT and CDR2 FQNNGV. This CDR3 is 15 amino acids long. V lost 5 bases to trimming and J lost 1 base; unmatched junction nucleotides: 7.

The chain employs TRBV2 and TRBJ1-6, with TRBD1 as a possible D gene (5 bases). The V end was cut by 7 bases, the J end by 5 bases, with 15 bases between. This CDR3 contains 15 residues. CDR1 is SNHLY and CDR2 is FYNNEI in the germline V gene. As DNA, the CDR3 is TGTGCCAGCAATCTTGGGGGGTCTAATAATTCACCCCTCCACTTT. Translated, it gives CASNLGGSNNSPLHF. The complete variable domain, with remaining parts taken from reference TRBV2 and TRBJ1-6, reads EPEVTQTPSHQVTQMGQEVILRCVPISNHLYFYWYRQILGQKVEFLVSFYNNEISEKSEIFDDQFSVERPDGSNFTLKIRSTKLEDSAMYFCASNLGGSNNSPLHFGNGTRLTVT.